The 9 T cell receptor beta chains below come from one sample, sequenced in a study of T cell changes during pregnancy in multiple sclerosis. The assay was immunoSEQ multiplex PCR, and TCRdb's table has in-frame clones only and misses some. Of about 62,000 clones listed, about nine tenths were seen once; the top ten hold about 2.3%. The sample was peripheral blood, taken in the first trimester of pregnancy. The receptor source for this set is a female donor with multiple sclerosis, enrolled in a pregnancy study.

J is TRBJ2-3 and V is TRBV10-3; 12 bases line up with TRBD1. This CDR3 comprises 16 residues. Germline V gene lookup returns CDR1 ENHRY and CDR2 SYGVKD. The V segment lost 1 base and the J segment 4 bases; nucleotides outside the gene matches: 3. This chain's CDR3 is CAISELGTGGSDTQYF. DNA of the CDR3: TGTGCCATCAGTGAGTTGGGGACAGGGGGCTCAGATACGCAGTATTTT.

The rearrangement joins TRBV5-5 to TRBJ2-1; 12 nucleotides line up with TRBD2. V lost 4 bases, J lost 7 bases, and 12 bases stayed unmatched. This CDR3 has 17 amino acids. Germline lookup yields CDR1 SGHKS and CDR2 YYEKEE (reference sequence). The CDR3 is CASSPHRLAGVGNEQFF. The CDR3 DNA sequence: TGTGCCAGCAGCCCTCACCGACTAGCGGGAGTAGGGAATGAGCAGTTCTTC.

The chain uses TRBV4-2 and TRBJ1-4; 7 bases are shared with TRBD1. V lost 0 bases to trimming and J lost 7 bases; unmatched junction nucleotides: 11. Germline V gives CDR1 LGHNA, CDR2 YNFKEQ. The CDR3 contains 17 residues. DNA for the CDR3: TGTGCCAGCAGCCAAGAGGAAACTCGACAGGGTCGTGAAAAACTGTTTTTT. Protein: CASSQEETRQGREKLFF.

V is TRBV11-3 and J is TRBJ2-1, with a weak D call TRBD2 (6 bases). The CDR3 has 18 residues. V was cut by 0 bases and J by 7 bases, with 22 bases left in between. Germline CDR1 SGHNT, CDR2 YENEEA. The CDR3 region is CASSLDQQGSGAGNEQFF. CDR3 sequence (DNA): TGTGCCAGCAGCTTAGATCAGCAGGGAAGCGGCGCGGGGAATGAGCAGTTCTTC.

Only one count was recorded for this clone. The V gene is TRBV19, the J gene TRBJ1-2; 7 positions match TRBD1. In germline, CDR1 is LNHDA, CDR2 SQIVND (reference sequence). The CDR3 has 13 residues. After removal of 6 bases from V and 3 bases from J, the junction contained 4 bases not matched to a gene. CDR3 in DNA: TGTGCCAGTAGCGACAGGGAAGACTATGGCTACACCTTC. Translated: CASSDREDYGYTF.

V is TRBV7-2 and J is TRBJ2-7; TRBD1 aligns across 10 bases. Germline assignment: CDR1 SGHTA and CDR2 FQGNSA. With V trimmed by 5 bases and J by 7 bases, 8 bases remained unmatched. The CDR3 sequence is 14 residues long. As DNA, the CDR3 is TGTGCCAGCAGCCAAGACAGGGGGCGGACTGAGCAGTACTTC. Amino acid sequence: CASSQDRGRTEQYF.

V is TRBV6-6 and J is TRBJ2-7; 9 bases match TRBD1. Losses at the gene ends were 5 bases for V and 3 bases for J; bases not matched to a gene: 8. Germline V CDR1 and CDR2: MNHNY, SVGAGI (reference sequence). The CDR3 length is 15 residues. The CDR3, as DNA: TGTGCCAGCAGTCTCACGGGACAGGGAAACTACGAGCAGTACTTC. The encoded protein is CASSLTGQGNYEQYF.

The genes are TRBV30 and TRBJ2-1; TRBD2 matches at 12 bases. Germline V CDR1 and CDR2: GTSNPN, SVGIG (reference sequence). Trimming took 4 bases from V and 7 from J; bases not matched to a gene: 8. This CDR3 region has 15 residues. The CDR3: CAWNLAGGLGNEQFF. The CDR3 DNA follows: TGTGCCTGGAATCTAGCGGGAGGGCTAGGGAATGAGCAGTTCTTC.

DNA for the CDR3: TGTGCCAGCGGCCTTAATGAAAAACTGTTTTTT. It specifies CASGLNEKLFF. V and J are TRBV5-6 and TRBJ1-4; no clear D. This CDR3 has 11 amino acids. CDR1 SGHDT and CDR2 YYEEEE come from the germline V gene. Trimming took off 7 bases at V and 4 bases at J, with 5 bases between the two ends.